The present entry profiles one TCR beta chain with its context. Its antigen remains unknown. This specimen comes from a study of cytomegalovirus exposure and HLA in healthy donors. Study results and limitations: A few CMV-associated chains proved CMV antigen-specific in vitro. An analysis done earlier found most TCR beta V segments productive about 87% or about 30% of the time.

The PCR made use of 60 Vbeta and 13 Jbeta primers. Sequencing was performed with immunoSEQ multiplex PCR; in TCRdb, only in-frame clones are kept and a portion is missing. The table lists roughly 290,000 clones, around 90% of them singletons. V was clipped by 6 bases and J by 1 base; unmatched bases: 5. The V gene's germline CDR1 is ENHRY and CDR2 SYGVKD. This CDR3 is 14 amino acids long. The chain joins TRBV10-3 to TRBJ1-1; TRBD1 agrees at 7 bases. Sequencing was carried out using PBMCs. The sequence was collected from a woman younger than 30 in good health and CMV-seronegative. CDR3 DNA sequence: TGTGCCATCAGCCCCGGGACAGAGAACACTGAAGCTTTCTTT. Translating gives CAISPGTENTEAFF.